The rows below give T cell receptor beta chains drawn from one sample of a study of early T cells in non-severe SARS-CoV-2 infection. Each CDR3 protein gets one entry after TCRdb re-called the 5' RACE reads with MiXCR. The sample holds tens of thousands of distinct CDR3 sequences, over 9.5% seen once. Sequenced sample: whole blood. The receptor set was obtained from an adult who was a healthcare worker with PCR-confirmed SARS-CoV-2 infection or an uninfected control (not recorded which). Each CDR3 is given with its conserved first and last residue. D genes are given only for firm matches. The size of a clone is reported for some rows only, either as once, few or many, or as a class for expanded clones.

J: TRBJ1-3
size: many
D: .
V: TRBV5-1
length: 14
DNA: TGCGCCAGCAGCTTTACAGGGATGGGAAACACCATATATTTT
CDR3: CASSFTGMGNTIYF

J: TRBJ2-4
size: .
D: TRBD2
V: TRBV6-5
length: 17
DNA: TGTGCCAGCAGTTACTCGTTCGTAGCTAGCGGGAGGAACATTCAGTACTTC
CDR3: CASSYSFVASGRNIQYF

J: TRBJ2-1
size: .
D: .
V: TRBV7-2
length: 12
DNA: TGTGCCAGCAGCGCCAAAGAACTGGAGCAGTTCTTC
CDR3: CASSAKELEQFF

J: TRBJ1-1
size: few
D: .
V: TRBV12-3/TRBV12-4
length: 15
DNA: TGTGCCAGCAGTTTCCGGACCCTAACGAACACTGAAGCTTTCTTT
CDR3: CASSFRTLTNTEAFF

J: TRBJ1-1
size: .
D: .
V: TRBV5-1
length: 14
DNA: TGCGCCAGCAGCCCTGACAGACCGAACACTGAAGCTTTCTTT
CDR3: CASSPDRPNTEAFF

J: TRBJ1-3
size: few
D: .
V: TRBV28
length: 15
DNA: TGTGCCAGCAGCCCCATGTCCGGGCCCGGTAACACCATATATTTT
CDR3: CASSPMSGPGNTIYF

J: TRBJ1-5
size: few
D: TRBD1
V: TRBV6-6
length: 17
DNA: TGTGCCAGCAGTTACTCGACGGGCAGGGCAGGGGGCCAGCCCCAGCATTTT
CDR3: CASSYSTGRAGGQPQHF

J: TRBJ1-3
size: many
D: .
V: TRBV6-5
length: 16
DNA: TGTGCCACCAGTCACCGGACCCCGAACTCTGAAAACACCATATATTTT
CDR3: CATSHRTPNSENTIYF

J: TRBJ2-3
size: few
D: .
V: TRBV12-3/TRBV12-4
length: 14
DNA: TGTGCCAGCAGGGAGCGGTCTAGCACAGATACGCAGTATTTT
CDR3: CASRERSSTDTQYF

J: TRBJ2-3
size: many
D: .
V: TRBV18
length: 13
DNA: TGTGCCAGCTCACCACCGTCCCCAGATACGCAGTATTTT
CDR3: CASSPPSPDTQYF

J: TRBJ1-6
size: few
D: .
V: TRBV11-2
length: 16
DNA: TGTGCCAGCACCCCCCGGGGGGCCGGGGGTAATTCACCCCTCCACTTT
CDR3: CASTPRGAGGNSPLHF

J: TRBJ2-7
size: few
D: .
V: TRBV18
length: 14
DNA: TGTGCCAGCTCACCCCCGGGACTGCCCTACGAGCAGTACTTC
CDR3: CASSPPGLPYEQYF

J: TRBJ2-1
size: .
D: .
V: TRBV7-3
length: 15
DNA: TGTGCCAGCAGCTTAGAAGACGGATCTTACAATGAGCAGTTCTTC
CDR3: CASSLEDGSYNEQFF

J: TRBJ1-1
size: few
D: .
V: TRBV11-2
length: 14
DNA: TGTGCCAGCAGCTTAGATTGGAGGAACACTGAAGCTTTCTTT
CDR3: CASSLDWRNTEAFF

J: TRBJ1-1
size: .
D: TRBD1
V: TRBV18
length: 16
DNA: TGTGCCAGCTCGCGAGCCAGACAGGGGATGAACACTGAAGCTTTCTTT
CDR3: CASSRARQGMNTEAFF

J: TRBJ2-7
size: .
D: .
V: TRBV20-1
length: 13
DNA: TGCAGTGCTCGACAGTGGAGCTCCTACGAGCAGTACTTC
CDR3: CSARQWSSYEQYF

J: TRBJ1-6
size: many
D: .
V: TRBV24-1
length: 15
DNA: TGTGCCACGAAAACGTCGACCCCTATCAATTCACCCCTCCACTTT
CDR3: CATKTSTPINSPLHF